This entry concerns a single TCR beta chain. This clone has only one observation. What antigen it recognizes has not been identified. The input lacks base qualities; no much larger clone sits a single base away. The data were taken from a study of PD-L1 blockade in urothelial cancer (TCRdb year 2017). Some background on the complete study: Every patient began therapy at some point between 2013 and 2015 and was given atezolizumab 1,200 mg intravenously every 3 weeks. About 90% of the 29 patients were males with bladder-origin urothelial cancer, and about two thirds of the roughly 30 reported a prior smoking history. Patients had an ECOG performance status of 0 or 1 and had received between 0 and 3 prior chemotherapy regimens. Blood samples were analyzed at two time points: 3 weeks after treatment start (second dose) and 6 weeks after treatment start. Blood samples gave median yields of approximately 130,000 T cells and over 80,000 unique TCRs, along with a median clonality of about 0.084. Somatic, immune and clinical correlates of response to PD-L1 blockade with atezolizumab in urothelial cancer were the focus of an exploratory multi-omic analysis. Pretreatment tumor samples, along with matched peripheral blood serially collected before and after atezolizumab treatment, were subjected to TCR sequencing. Progression-free survival longer than 6 months counted as durable clinical benefit, and TCR features were additionally tested against both progression-free and overall survival. In the same patients, whole exome sequencing and RNA sequencing of pretreatment tumors were performed in addition to TCR sequencing. Durable clinical benefit was achieved by nine patients but not by the remaining 20. Pretreatment blood TCR-seq was available for fewer than 30 patients, at least one posttreatment blood collection was obtained for 25 or so patients, and tumor TCR-seq was available for 25 or so patients.

The V and J ends are trimmed by 0 bases and 2 bases, leaving 8 bases between them. The CDR3 sequence holds 14 residues, the cysteine and phenylalanine included. Only the CDR3 portion is preserved as DNA: 42 bases, with reading frame beginning at the first base. From a lookup of the germline V gene (reference sequence), CDR1 and CDR2 are GTSNPN and SVGIG. Per the publication, the time point label means: pretreatment peripheral blood. A total of roughly 31 patients with locally advanced or metastatic urothelial carcinoma, treated at Memorial Sloan Kettering on a trial protocol, made up the cohort. Peripheral blood mononuclear cells were collected pretreatment and during treatment, with between 1 and 8 total time points per patient. The Qiagen DNeasy Blood extraction kit was used to purify genomic DNA from total PBMCs and tumor samples. Collected pretreatment and during treatment, PBMCs were isolated and stored as previously described.

Each PCR received spiked-in synthetic TCR analog templates so that absolute template abundance could be estimated from read counts. The immunoSEQ assay used bias-controlled V and J gene primers to amplify TCRbeta CDR3 regions from genomic DNA. Rearranged TCRbeta segments were sequenced at approximately 20X coverage. The original pipeline was this. Sequencing errors were corrected by clustering, and CDR3s were annotated against IMGT so that V, D and J genes could be assigned. Downstream analyses used only productive TCRbeta rearrangements and left out out-of-frame or stop-codon sequences. Clonality was calculated as one minus the Shannon entropy normalized by the log of the number of unique productive sequences. Clones differing between time points or between blood and tumor were identified using Fisher's exact test with Benjamini-Hochberg correction, with an adjusted p below 0.01 applied as the threshold. Here the immuneACCESS table is served through TCRdb, limited to in-frame sequences with V and J called. Missing clones are a known gap in these copies; in checked studies unresolved V genes cover under half, and the rest lacks a known reason. V and J calls plus clone size are reproduced from that table; the DNA served to infer D and trimming. The sample has 15,000 to 20,000 clones on record, roughly 90% of them singletons. The ten biggest clones cover about 13% of the sample.

General study outcomes and caveats: At 3 weeks after the start of treatment, tumor-associated TCR clones in peripheral blood had expanded more in patients with durable benefit (n of about 20, p = 0.022). Small sample size (n ≈ 28) and many exploratory analyses mean the results are intended to be hypothesis-generating. Improved progression-free and overall survival was associated with having pretreatment peripheral blood TCR clonality below the median.

The chain is made from TRBV30 and TRBJ1-5, with TRBD1 perhaps the D gene, on 5 matching bases. The TCR originated in a man in his 70s with urothelial cancer. The sequences come from PBMCs, collected around atezolizumab (anti-PD-L1) treatment. The CDR3 has the sequence CAWSVGGGNQPQHF. In nucleotides, the sequence is TGTGCCTGGAGTGTCGGGGGGGGCAATCAGCCCCAGCATTTT.